Below, one T cell receptor beta chain is given with its context. Specified time point: baseline, week 1 (first vaccination visit). Treatment: pre-vaccination baseline after standard-of-care therapy. This entry comes from a study of a mutant IDH1 vaccine in newly diagnosed glioma. Clones were read by immunoSEQ multiplex PCR, and TCRdb kept only the in-frame ones, dropping some. The table records fewer than 50,000 clones, roughly three quarters of them present only once. The J segment lost 4 bases and the V segment lost 3 bases, leaving 12 bases of the junction unmatched. The length of the CDR3 is 17 residues. Germline lookup yields CDR1 LNHDA and CDR2 SQIVND (reference sequence).

The rearrangement uses TRBV19 and TRBJ1-2; TRBD1 matches at 9 bases. This clonotype was sampled from a man aged 35-49 years with glioma. Some clones in this sample may be carry-over from other donors' samples. Sequenced material: PBMCs, taken from a glioma patient treated with radiotherapy, temozolomide or both. CDR3 coding DNA: TGTGCCAGTAGTATTATCGCCCAACAGGGGGCTACCTATGGCTACACCTTC. Its translation: CASSIIAQQGATYGYTF.